The clone carrying this T cell receptor (beta chain) was recorded a few times. The target antigen is unknown. V lost 10 bases to trimming and J lost 9 bases, with 28 bases between them. The germline V gene encodes CDR1 MDHEN and CDR2 SYDVKM. The CDR3 loop spans 16 amino acids. The sample is drawn from a study of metastatic and nonmetastatic thyroid tumors. Study-level background: A comparison of repertoires was made across blood and tumor or nodule tissue from malignant and benign thyroid patients. Findings of the study overall: Reports indicated that malignant thyroid tumors showed significantly higher TCR beta diversity than benign nodules did, in blood and tumor.

Per the original methods: Clinicopathological groups differed in CDR3, with these differences serving to build a distant-metastasis classifier for papillary thyroid cancer. TCRdb re-called clones from the PCR reads using MiXCR. V and J calls and clone size were set by TCRdb, not the authors. The table includes 28,000 or so clones, 16% detected once. None of the patients had undergone any treatment ahead of thyroid surgery. This chain uses TRBV28 with TRBJ2-1, with D perhaps given as TRBD1 or TRBD2 (7 bases each). The sequencing sample was made of blood. The clonotype comes from a female donor with papillary thyroid cancer or a benign thyroid nodule (not recorded which). Some clones in this sample may be carry-over from other donors' samples. CDR3 DNA sequence: TGTGCCATCTTCTCTCAGGGCAGGGGGAGGGATGTTGAGCAGTTCTTC. Translating it yields CAIFSQGRGRDVEQFF.